This T cell receptor (beta chain) was obtained from a study of cytomegalovirus exposure and HLA in healthy donors. Study-wide results and limits: The majority of CMV-associated TCR beta chains were reported as apparently HLA-restricted in a later analysis.

The PCR had 60 Vbeta and 13 Jbeta primers. The method was immunoSEQ multiplex PCR; TCRdb's version includes in-frame clones alone and lacks a portion of them. The sample consists of over 130,000 clones, around 81% of them appearing once. The count of this clone is one. The antigen is not known. The origin of this receptor is a man aged 45-65 years in good health and CMV-seronegative. Sequencing was performed on PBMCs.

The DNA for the CDR3 is TGTGCCAGCAGCTTCCGGTCGGCTAATGAAAAACTGTTTTTT. This translates into CASSFRSANEKLFF. The chain employs TRBV11-2 and TRBJ1-4; D is ambiguous. The CDR3 covers 14 residues. The germline V gene encodes CDR1 SGHAT and CDR2 FQNNGV. Trimming stripped 3 bases from V and 3 bases from J, with 8 bases between. Variable domain in full (rest from reference TRBV11-2 and TRBJ1-4): EAGVAQSPRYKIIEKRQSVAFWCNPISGHATLYWYQQILGQGPKLLIQFQNNGVVDDSQLPKDRFSAERLKGVDSTLKIQPAKLEDSAVYLCASSFRSANEKLFFGSGTQLSVL.